The 27 T cell receptor beta chains listed next were all sequenced from one sample in a study of shared clonotypes between healthy human individuals. The protocol was immunoSEQ multiplex PCR, while the TCRdb copy is restricted to in-frame clones and leaves out a portion. Of some 1,400,000 clones listed, approximately 96% are singletons. The sequencing input was naive CD4+ T cells sorted from blood. As for subset: CD45RA+ positively selected. The receptors were gathered from a man aged 30-40 years in good health.

V gene TRBV18 combines with J gene TRBJ2-1, with TRBD1 matching over 7 bases. The CDR3 spans 16 residues. Germline loops: CDR1 KGHSH, CDR2 LQKENI. The ends lost 6 bases at V and 5 bases at J; junction bases unmatched: 13. The CDR3 region is CASSSQGGQPNNEQFF. The DNA for the CDR3 is TGTGCCAGCTCGAGTCAAGGGGGACAGCCTAACAATGAGCAGTTCTTC.

This clone was recorded once. The V gene is TRBV19, the J gene TRBJ1-1; TRBD1 matches 9 bases. The germline V gene encodes CDR1 LNHDA and CDR2 SQIVND (reference sequence). The ends lost 2 bases at V and 3 bases at J; junction bases unmatched: 4. CDR3 size: 15 residues. The CDR3 is CASSIMGQGHTEAFF. The CDR3 DNA reads as TGTGCCAGTAGTATAATGGGACAGGGACACACTGAAGCTTTCTTT. Variable domain in full (rest from reference TRBV19 and TRBJ1-1): DGGITQSPKYLFRKEGQNVTLSCEQNLNHDAMYWYRQDPGQGLRLIYYSQIVNDFQKGDIAEGYSVSREKKESFPLTVTSAQKNPTAFYLCASSIMGQGHTEAFFGQGTRLTVV.

The chain carries TRBV5-1 and TRBJ2-1; D is possibly TRBD1 or TRBD2 (6 bases each). Trimming pared 4 bases from V and 7 bases from J, leaving 12 bases between. Germline-derived CDR1 and CDR2 are SGHRS and YFSETQ. The CDR3 loop spans 13 amino acids. CDR3 coding DNA: TGCGCCAGCAGCGCTACAGGGAGGAATGAGCAGTTCTTC. Amino acids: CASSATGRNEQFF.

With regard to this clone: Other DNA sequences in this sample translate to the same CDR3. V is TRBV6-5 and J is TRBJ1-1; no reliable D call. This CDR3 is 14 amino acids long. Germline V gives CDR1 MNHEY, CDR2 SVGAGI. Trimming cost V 3 bases and J 1 base, with 9 bases left between them. The CDR3 here is CASSYLGGNTEAFF. CDR3 nucleotides: TGTGCCAGCAGTTATCTGGGTGGGAACACTGAAGCTTTCTTT.

The chain couples TRBV7-2 to TRBJ2-7; 13 positions match TRBD2. Germline-derived CDR1 and CDR2 are SGHTA and FQGNSA. V dropped 5 bases and J dropped 1; count of bases not matched to a gene: 5. This CDR3 is 16 amino acids long. CDR3 DNA sequence: TGTGCCAGCAGCCATGGGACTAGCGGGATGTCCTACGAGCAGTACTTC. Amino acid sequence: CASSHGTSGMSYEQYF.

This chain uses TRBV25-1 with TRBJ2-7; TRBD1 might be the D (6 bases). The CDR3 is 15 amino acids. The V end was cut by 6 bases, the J end by 0 bases, with 15 bases between. Germline V gene sequence: CDR1 MGHDK, CDR2 SYGVNS. CDR3: CASRSSGASSYEQYF. The CDR3, as DNA: TGTGCCAGCAGATCCTCAGGGGCTAGCTCCTACGAGCAGTACTTC.

With respect to this clone: The sample contains more than one DNA sequence encoding this CDR3. The CDR3 DNA follows: TGTGCCAGCAGTCGGGGACAGGGCACCTACGAGCAGTACTTC. Its protein is CASSRGQGTYEQYF. The V gene is TRBV6-5, the J gene TRBJ2-7, with 9 bases lining up with TRBD1. Germline loops: CDR1 MNHEY, CDR2 SVGAGI. V shed 5 bases and J 2 bases; nucleotides not matched to a gene: 4. The CDR3 is 14 residues long.

This rearrangement joins TRBV28 to TRBJ1-3, with unresolved D. The germline V and J ends were trimmed by 5 bases and 2 bases, with 13 bases remaining between them. The CDR3 covers 15 residues. Germline CDR1 reads MDHEN; CDR2 reads SYDVKM. The CDR3 nucleotides read TGTGCCAGCAGTCCCATTGGGCTACCTGGAAACACCATATATTTT. It translates to CASSPIGLPGNTIYF.

The chain combines TRBV28 with TRBJ2-7; 10 bases fit TRBD1. The CDR3 runs to 16 residues. Trimming cost V 3 bases and J 2 bases; bases outside gene matches: 7. The germline CDR1 and CDR2 sequences are MDHEN and SYDVKM. CDR3 sequence (DNA): TGTGCCAGCAGTTTTGGTTCCGGGACAGGGGCCTACGAGCAGTACTTC. As protein: CASSFGSGTGAYEQYF.

The gene calls are TRBV25-1 and TRBJ2-7; D perhaps matches TRBD1 (5 bases). V lost 1 base and J 4 bases, leaving 14 bases between the germline ends. The CDR3 spans 15 residues. Germline values: CDR1 MGHDK, CDR2 SYGVNS. The CDR3 sequence: CASSESGSGLYEQYF. The CDR3 region has the DNA TGTGCCAGCAGTGAATCTGGGTCAGGGTTATACGAGCAGTACTTC.

In nucleotides, the CDR3 is TGTGCCTGGAGTGCCCCTGGAGGGGCCGACATTCAGTACTTC. Its protein product is CAWSAPGGADIQYF. This chain joins TRBV30 and TRBJ2-4; D is perhaps TRBD2 (6 bases). The V end was cut by 1 base, the J end by 8 bases, with 15 bases between. This CDR3 has 14 residues. Germline CDR1 GTSNPN, CDR2 SVGIG (reference sequence). The whole variable domain, remainder taken from reference TRBV30 and TRBJ2-4, is SQTIHQWPATLVQPVGSPLSLECTVEGTSNPNLYWYRQAAGRGLQLLFYSVGIGQISSEVPQNLSASRPQDRQFILSSKKLLLSDSGFYLCAWSAPGGADIQYFGAGTRLSVL.

This chain connects TRBV6-5 to TRBJ2-1; 7 nucleotides align to TRBD2. After removal of 1 base from V and 5 bases from J, the junction contained 8 bases not matched to a gene. The CDR3 length is 16 residues. Germline V gives CDR1 MNHEY, CDR2 SVGAGI. The CDR3 reads CASSYWVGTTHNEQFF. CDR3 coding DNA: TGTGCCAGCAGTTACTGGGTCGGGACTACCCACAATGAGCAGTTCTTC.

This clone occurred once. DNA of the CDR3: TGTGCCAGCAGCCCGAGACTGACGATTTACTCTGGGGCCAACGTCCTGACTTTC. Amino acid sequence: CASSPRLTIYSGANVLTF. The rearrangement joins TRBV14 to TRBJ2-6, with D unclear. The CDR3 is 18 amino acids. CDR1 and CDR2 from the germline V gene are SGHDN and FVKESK. Trimming stripped 4 bases from V and 0 bases from J, with 16 bases between.

This clone was counted once. V usage is TRBV27 and J usage is TRBJ2-3; D remains unclear. This CDR3 is built from 15 residues. Between the trimmed V and J ends, which lost 5 bases and 0 bases, there was a span of 12 bases. Germline-derived CDR1 and CDR2 are MNHEY and SMNVEV (reference sequence). As DNA, the CDR3 is TGTGCCAGCAGTCCGACGAGAACTAGCACAGATACGCAGTATTTT. It encodes CASSPTRTSTDTQYF.

The chain links TRBV5-1 to TRBJ2-6; 9 bases align to TRBD1. The junction had 7 bases not matched to a gene; V was cut back by 0 bases and J by 0 bases. Germline V gene lookup returns CDR1 SGHRS and CDR2 YFSETQ. This CDR3 comprises 19 residues. The CDR3 protein is CASSLARDRASSGANVLTF. The CDR3 DNA is TGCGCCAGCAGCTTGGCCAGGGACAGGGCAAGCTCTGGGGCCAACGTCCTGACTTTC.

The DNA for the CDR3 is TGCAGCGTTGAAAGGCGGCATGTCACTGAAGCTTTCTTT. Amino acids: CSVERRHVTEAFF. V and J are TRBV29-1 and TRBJ1-1, with D hard to call. The V and J ends lost 2 bases and 4 bases respectively, with 11 bases between them. CDR1 is SQVTM, CDR2 ANQGSEA, per germline. CDR3 length equals 13 residues.

The chain couples TRBV5-1 to TRBJ1-1, with D possibly TRBD1 on 6 matching bases. The V and J ends lost 7 bases and 1 base respectively, with 17 bases between them. This CDR3 is 15 amino acids long. Germline CDR1 reads SGHRS; CDR2 reads YFSETQ. DNA of the CDR3: TGCGCCAGCGCGACGGTACCGGGACAGAACACTGAAGCTTTCTTT. Residues: CASATVPGQNTEAFF.

The chain couples TRBV7-8 to TRBJ2-5; 12 bases are shared with TRBD2. Trimming at V came to 7 bases and at J to 2 bases, leaving 11 bases not matched to a gene. Germline assignment: CDR1 SGHVS and CDR2 FQNEAQ. This CDR3 region has 17 residues. CDR3 in amino acids: CASTLLGLAGGQETQYF. CDR3 in DNA: TGTGCCAGCACCCTACTGGGGCTAGCGGGAGGGCAAGAGACCCAGTACTTC. Full variable domain (remainder filled in from reference TRBV7-8 and TRBJ2-5): GAGVSQSPRYKVAKRGQDVALRCDPISGHVSLFWYQQALGQGPEFLTYFQNEAQLDKSGLPSDRFFAERPEGSVSTLKIQRTQQEDSAVYLCASTLLGLAGGQETQYFGPGTRLLVL.

In its sample, this clone was seen a few times. This chain uses TRBV25-1 with TRBJ1-2; 9 bases align to TRBD1. The V gene end was trimmed by 6 bases and the J gene end by 0 bases; junction bases not matched to a gene: 5. The CDR3 sequence is 15 residues long. Per germline, CDR1 MGHDK and CDR2 SYGVNS. The CDR3 DNA reads as TGTGCCAGCAGGGGGACAGGGCTAGCTAACTATGGCTACACCTTC. Translation: CASRGTGLANYGYTF.

The chain carries TRBV30 and TRBJ1-2; D gene unclear. This CDR3 region has 14 residues. The V gene's germline CDR1 is GTSNPN and CDR2 SVGIG (reference sequence). V was trimmed by 3 bases and J by 1 base, leaving 12 bases between them. CDR3 nucleotides: TGTGCCTGGAGCCCTGGCATATATAACTATGGCTACACCTTC. Translation gives CAWSPGIYNYGYTF.

The sample holds one count of this clone. The gene calls are TRBV6-5 and TRBJ2-7, with a possible D match to TRBD1 (6 bases). With 4 bases removed from V and 0 bases from J, the gap between germline ends came to 16 bases. Germline V gene data show CDR1 as MNHEY and CDR2 as SVGAGI. This CDR3 region has 16 residues. CDR3: CASSSYRALSSYEQYF. The CDR3 coding sequence is TGTGCCAGCAGTTCCTACAGGGCTTTGAGCTCCTACGAGCAGTACTTC.

The chain has TRBV9 and TRBJ2-7; unclear D gene. Per the germline V gene, CDR1 is SGDLS and CDR2 is YYNGEE. V was shortened by 0 bases and J by 3 bases, with 13 bases between the two germline ends. This CDR3 comprises 15 residues. CDR3 sequence (DNA): TGTGCCAGCAGCGTAGAGCCCTCCCCAGGCTACGAGCAGTACTTC. Its protein product is CASSVEPSPGYEQYF.

The chain employs TRBV27 and TRBJ1-4; possibly TRBD1 for D (6 bases). Per germline, CDR1 MNHEY and CDR2 SMNVEV (reference sequence). The V end was cut by 0 bases, the J end by 7 bases, with 12 bases between. The CDR3 runs to 15 residues. This CDR3 reads CASSLSRGLGEKLFF. The DNA for the CDR3 is TGTGCCAGCAGTTTATCTCGGGGGCTGGGTGAAAAACTGTTTTTT.

This rearrangement joins TRBV15 to TRBJ1-1; D may be TRBD1 (6 bases). The V gene lost 0 bases and the J gene lost 1 base, with 6 bases spanning the gap. The CDR3 length is 14 residues. CDR1 LNHNV and CDR2 YYDKDF come from the germline V gene (reference sequence). The CDR3 loop is CATSRETGNTEAFF. As DNA, the CDR3 is TGTGCCACCAGCAGAGAGACAGGGAACACTGAAGCTTTCTTT.

The V gene is TRBV19, the J gene TRBJ1-2; a possible D gene is TRBD1 (5 bases). Germline V lookup: CDR1 LNHDA, CDR2 SQIVND (reference sequence). The V and J ends lost 3 bases and 0 bases respectively, with 11 bases between them. The CDR3 is 15 residues long. This CDR3 is CASSMWGVANYGYTF. The CDR3 DNA reads TGTGCCAGTAGTATGTGGGGGGTTGCTAACTATGGCTACACCTTC.

The rearrangement joins TRBV9 to TRBJ2-3; the D gene is possibly TRBD2 (5 bases). Germline-derived CDR1 and CDR2 are SGDLS and YYNGEE. Trimming shortened V by 3 bases and J by 5 bases, and 13 bases separated the two germline ends. The CDR3 is made up of 14 amino acids. CDR3 residues: CASSADFVRDTQYF. For the CDR3, the DNA is TGTGCCAGCAGCGCGGACTTTGTAAGAGATACGCAGTATTTT.

This chain connects TRBV11-3 to TRBJ2-2; TRBD2 is a possible D gene (6 bases). Germline lookup yields CDR1 SGHNT and CDR2 YENEEA. The CDR3 extends over 17 amino acids. V was shortened by 4 bases and J by 0 bases, with 15 bases between the two germline ends. The CDR3 region has the DNA TGTGCCAGCAGCTCAGAGCCGGGAGCAACGAACACCGGGGAGCTGTTTTTT. Amino acids: CASSSEPGATNTGELFF.